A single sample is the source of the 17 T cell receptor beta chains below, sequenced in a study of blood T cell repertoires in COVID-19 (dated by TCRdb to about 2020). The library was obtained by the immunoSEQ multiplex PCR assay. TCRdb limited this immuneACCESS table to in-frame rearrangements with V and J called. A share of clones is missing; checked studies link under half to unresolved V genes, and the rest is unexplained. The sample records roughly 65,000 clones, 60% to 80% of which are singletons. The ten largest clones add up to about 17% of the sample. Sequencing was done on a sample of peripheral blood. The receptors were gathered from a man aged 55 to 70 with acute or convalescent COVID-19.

CDR3 residues: CASSLQGTETQYF. For the CDR3, the DNA is TGTGCCAGCAGTCTACAGGGTACAGAGACCCAGTACTTC. The chain is built from TRBV2 and TRBJ2-5, with D possibly being TRBD1 (6 bases). Trimming took 5 bases from V and 4 from J, leaving 11 bases between them. This CDR3 has 13 residues. Germline lookup yields CDR1 SNHLY and CDR2 FYNNEI. Combining the CDR3 with reference TRBV2 and TRBJ2-5 gives the whole variable domain EPEVTQTPSHQVTQMGQEVILRCVPISNHLYFYWYRQILGQKVEFLVSFYNNEISEKSEIFDDQFSVERPDGSNFTLKIRSTKLEDSAMYFCASSLQGTETQYFGPGTRLLVL.

Here the CDR3 DNA reads TGTGCCAGCAGCCAAGTGGGACTTTACTACGAGCAGTACTTC. Translating it yields CASSQVGLYYEQYF. This rearrangement joins TRBV4-2 to TRBJ2-7, with D possibly matching TRBD2 (6 bases). The germline V gene has CDR1 LGHNA and CDR2 YNFKEQ. The CDR3 is 14 residues long. V lost 1 base and J lost 3, with 10 bases in between.

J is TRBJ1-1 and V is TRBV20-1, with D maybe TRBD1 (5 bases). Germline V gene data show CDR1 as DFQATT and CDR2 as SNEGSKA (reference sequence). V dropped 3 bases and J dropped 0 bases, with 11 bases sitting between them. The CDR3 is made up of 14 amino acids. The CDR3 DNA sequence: TGCAGTGCTAGTTCAGGGCCCATGAACACTGAAGCTTTCTTT. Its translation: CSASSGPMNTEAFF.

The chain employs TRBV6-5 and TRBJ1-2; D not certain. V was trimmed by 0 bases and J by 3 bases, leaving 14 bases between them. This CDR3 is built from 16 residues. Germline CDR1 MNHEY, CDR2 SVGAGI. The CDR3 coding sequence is TGTGCCAGCAGTTACTCAGGACGTGGAGGGCACTATGGCTACACCTTC. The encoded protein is CASSYSGRGGHYGYTF.

CDR3 coding DNA: TGCGCCAGCAGCACCACCGGGACAGCTACTGAAGCTTTCTTT. Protein product: CASSTTGTATEAFF. The rearrangement uses TRBV5-1 and TRBJ1-1; 7 bases agree with TRBD1. Germline CDR1 and CDR2: SGHRS and YFSETQ. V shed 4 bases and J 5 bases; nucleotides not matched to a gene: 8. The CDR3 extends over 14 amino acids.

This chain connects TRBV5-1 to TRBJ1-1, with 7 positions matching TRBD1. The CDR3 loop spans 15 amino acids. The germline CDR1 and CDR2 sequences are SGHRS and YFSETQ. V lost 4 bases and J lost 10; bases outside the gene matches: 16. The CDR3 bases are TGCGCCAGCAGCGCCGGGACAGCGAACCCCGATCGAGCTTTCTTT. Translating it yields CASSAGTANPDRAFF. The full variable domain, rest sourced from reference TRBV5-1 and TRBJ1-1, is KAGVTQTPRYLIKTRGQQVTLSCSPISGHRSVSWYQQTPGQGLQFLFEYFSETQRNKGNFPGRFSGRQFSNSRSEMNVSTLELGDSALYLCASSAGTANPDRAFFGQGTRLTVV.

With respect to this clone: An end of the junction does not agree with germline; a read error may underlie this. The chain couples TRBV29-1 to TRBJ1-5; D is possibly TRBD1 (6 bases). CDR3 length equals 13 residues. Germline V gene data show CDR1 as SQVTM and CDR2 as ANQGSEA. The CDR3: CSVKDRYNQPQHF. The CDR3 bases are TGCAGCGTTAAAGACAGGTACAATCAGCCCCAGCATTTT.

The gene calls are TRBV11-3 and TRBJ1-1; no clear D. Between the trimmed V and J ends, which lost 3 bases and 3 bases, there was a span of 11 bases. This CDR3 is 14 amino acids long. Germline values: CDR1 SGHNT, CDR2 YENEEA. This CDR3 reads CASSLSWRDTEAFF. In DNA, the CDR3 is TGTGCCAGCAGCTTGAGCTGGAGGGACACTGAAGCTTTCTTT.

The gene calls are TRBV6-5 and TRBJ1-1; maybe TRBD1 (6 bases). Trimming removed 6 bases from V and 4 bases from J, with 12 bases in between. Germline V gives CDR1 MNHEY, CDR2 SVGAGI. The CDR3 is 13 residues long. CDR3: CASRYREATEAFF. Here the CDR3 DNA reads TGTGCCAGCAGGTACAGGGAGGCCACTGAAGCTTTCTTT.

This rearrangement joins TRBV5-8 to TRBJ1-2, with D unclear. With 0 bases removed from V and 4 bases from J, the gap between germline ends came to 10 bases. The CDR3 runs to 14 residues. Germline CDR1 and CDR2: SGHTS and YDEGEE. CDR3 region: CASSLEAATYGYTF. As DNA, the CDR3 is TGTGCCAGCAGCTTGGAGGCGGCTACCTATGGCTACACCTTC.

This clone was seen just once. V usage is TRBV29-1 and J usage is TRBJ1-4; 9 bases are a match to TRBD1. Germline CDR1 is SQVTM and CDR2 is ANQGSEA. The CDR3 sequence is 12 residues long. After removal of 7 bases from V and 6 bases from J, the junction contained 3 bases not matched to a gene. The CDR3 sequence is CSGGTGYEKLFF. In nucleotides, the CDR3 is TGCAGCGGGGGGACAGGGTATGAAAAACTGTTTTTT.

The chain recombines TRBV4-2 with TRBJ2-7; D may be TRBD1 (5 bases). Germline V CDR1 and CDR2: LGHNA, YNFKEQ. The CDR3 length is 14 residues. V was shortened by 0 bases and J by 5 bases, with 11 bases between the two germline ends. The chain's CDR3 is CASSQEMVRDEQYF. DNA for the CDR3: TGTGCCAGCAGCCAAGAGATGGTCAGGGACGAGCAGTACTTC.

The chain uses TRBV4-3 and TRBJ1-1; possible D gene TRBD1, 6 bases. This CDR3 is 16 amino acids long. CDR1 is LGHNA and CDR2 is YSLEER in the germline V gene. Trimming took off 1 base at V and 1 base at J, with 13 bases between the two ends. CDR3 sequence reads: CASSQVRGGENTEAFF. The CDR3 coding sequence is TGCGCCAGCAGCCAAGTCAGGGGTGGGGAGAACACTGAAGCTTTCTTT.

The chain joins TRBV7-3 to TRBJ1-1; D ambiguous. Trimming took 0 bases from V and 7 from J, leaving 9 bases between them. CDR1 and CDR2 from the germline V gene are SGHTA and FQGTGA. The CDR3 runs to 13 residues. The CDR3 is CASSLTEYGEAFF. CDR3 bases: TGTGCCAGCAGCTTAACGGAGTACGGTGAAGCTTTCTTT.

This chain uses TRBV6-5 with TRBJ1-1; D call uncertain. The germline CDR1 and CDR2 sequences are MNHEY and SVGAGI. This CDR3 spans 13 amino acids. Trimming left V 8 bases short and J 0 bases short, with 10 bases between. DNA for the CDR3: TGTGCCAGCGGTACAGACATGAACACTGAAGCTTTCTTT. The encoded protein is CASGTDMNTEAFF.

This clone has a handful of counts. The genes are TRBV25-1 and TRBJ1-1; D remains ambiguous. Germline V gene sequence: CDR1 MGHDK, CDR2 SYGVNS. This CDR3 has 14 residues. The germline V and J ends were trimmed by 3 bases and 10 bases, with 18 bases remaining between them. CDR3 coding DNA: TGTGCCAGCAGTGATTCGAGGTGGGTCCTGAGAGCTTTCTTT. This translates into CASSDSRWVLRAFF.

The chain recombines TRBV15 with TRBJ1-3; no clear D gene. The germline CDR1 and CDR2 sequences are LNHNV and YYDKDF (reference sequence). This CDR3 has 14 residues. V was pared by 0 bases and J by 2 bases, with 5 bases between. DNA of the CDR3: TGTGCCACCAGCAGAGATGTAGCTGGAAACACCATATATTTT. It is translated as CATSRDVAGNTIYF.